These 15 T cell receptor beta chains share one sample of origin, sequenced in a study of blood T cell repertoires in COVID-19. Sequencing was performed with immunoSEQ multiplex PCR; in TCRdb, only in-frame clones are kept and a portion is missing. This table has 150,000 to 200,000 clones, roughly 86% appearing once. Sequencing used peripheral blood. The receptors derive from an older man with acute or convalescent COVID-19.

The genes are TRBV9 and TRBJ2-1; D remains ambiguous. Germline-derived CDR1 and CDR2 are SGDLS and YYNGEE. The CDR3 covers 13 residues. Trimming removed 2 bases from V and 5 bases from J, with 8 bases in between. DNA for the CDR3: TGTGCCAGCAGCGTGGCCCCTCACAATGAGCAGTTCTTC. Amino acid sequence: CASSVAPHNEQFF.

This clone appeared once. This chain connects TRBV20-1 to TRBJ2-7; D might be TRBD1 (6 bases). Germline CDR1 and CDR2: DFQATT and SNEGSKA (reference sequence). This CDR3 is built from 11 residues. Between the trimmed V and J ends, which lost 5 bases and 7 bases, there was a span of 12 bases. CDR3 in amino acids: CSAYRVGEQYF. Here the CDR3 DNA reads TGCAGTGCTTACAGGGTAGGGGAGCAGTACTTC.

The DNA of the CDR3 is TGTGCCAGCAGTTCCCCGGACAGGGGAGGCAATTCACCCCTCCACTTT. It encodes CASSSPDRGGNSPLHF. The chain combines TRBV27 with TRBJ1-6; the match to TRBD1 covers 9 bases. Germline V gene lookup returns CDR1 MNHEY and CDR2 SMNVEV (reference sequence). Losses at the gene ends were 4 bases for V and 7 bases for J; bases not matched to a gene: 8. The CDR3 is 16 residues long.

The chain uses TRBV2 and TRBJ2-1; D is possibly TRBD2 (6 bases). The CDR3 runs to 13 residues. The germline gives CDR1 SNHLY, CDR2 FYNNEI. Between the trimmed V and J ends, which lost 10 bases and 8 bases, there was a span of 18 bases. The CDR3 DNA is TGTGCCAACTCGGGACTGTCGGATTATGAGCAGTTCTTC. Its translation: CANSGLSDYEQFF.

This clone was recorded a few times. The chain links TRBV10-3 to TRBJ1-1; D is possibly TRBD1 (5 bases). The CDR3 contains 13 residues. V lost 7 bases, J lost 7 bases, and 16 bases lay in between. Germline V lookup: CDR1 ENHRY, CDR2 SYGVKD. In DNA form, the CDR3 reads TGTGCCATCACCCCAAGCGGGGGGGGTGAAGCTTTCTTT. Translating it yields CAITPSGGGEAFF.

This rearrangement joins TRBV5-1 to TRBJ2-3, with TRBD1 matching over 7 bases. The germline gives CDR1 SGHRS, CDR2 YFSETQ. The trim removed 4 bases at V and 3 bases at J, leaving 5 bases unmatched. The CDR3 contains 14 residues. This CDR3 reads CASSRGTVTDTQYF. Written as DNA, the CDR3 is TGCGCCAGCAGCCGAGGGACAGTAACAGATACGCAGTATTTT.

The chain joins TRBV10-3 to TRBJ2-1, with 7 bases matching TRBD2. There are 16 residues in the CDR3. From germline, CDR1 is ENHRY and CDR2 SYGVKD. V was pared by 4 bases and J by 0 bases, with 6 bases of the junction left unmatched. CDR3 residues: CAISVLAESSYNEQFF. The DNA of the CDR3 is TGTGCCATCAGTGTCCTAGCGGAGAGCTCCTACAATGAGCAGTTCTTC.

V is TRBV19 and J is TRBJ1-2; unclear D gene. Germline assignment: CDR1 LNHDA and CDR2 SQIVND (reference sequence). There are 12 residues in the CDR3. The V end was cut by 6 bases, the J end by 9 bases, with 14 bases between. Here the CDR3 reads CASSPGLRSYTF. The CDR3 DNA reads TGTGCCAGTAGCCCGGGGTTGAGAAGCTACACCTTC. Complete variable domain (other parts from reference TRBV19 and TRBJ1-2): DGGITQSPKYLFRKEGQNVTLSCEQNLNHDAMYWYRQDPGQGLRLIYYSQIVNDFQKGDIAEGYSVSREKKESFPLTVTSAQKNPTAFYLCASSPGLRSYTFGSGTRLTVV.

The rearrangement uses TRBV25-1 and TRBJ1-2, with TRBD1 matching over 8 bases. Per germline, CDR1 MGHDK and CDR2 SYGVNS. J lost 7 bases, V lost 4 bases, and 11 bases had no gene match. This CDR3 has 15 amino acids. CDR3 nucleotide sequence: TGTGCCAGCAGTGCAGTCGTGGGACAGGCGGCTGGCTACACCTTC. It specifies CASSAVVGQAAGYTF.

V gene TRBV11-2 combines with J gene TRBJ1-5, with D uncertain. V lost 1 base, J lost 3 bases, and 7 bases lay in between. The germline V gene encodes CDR1 SGHAT and CDR2 FQNNGV. This CDR3 comprises 14 residues. The DNA of the CDR3 is TGTGCCAGCAGCTTAGTAGTGGTCAATCAGCCCCAGCATTTT. This gives the protein CASSLVVVNQPQHF.

The chain couples TRBV10-1 to TRBJ2-1; 8 nucleotides line up with TRBD2. This CDR3 has 13 residues. V was pared by 4 bases and J by 12 bases, with 8 bases of the junction left unmatched. In germline, CDR1 is WNHNN, CDR2 SYGVQD (reference sequence). The CDR3 here is CASSATLAGWQFF. DNA of the CDR3: TGCGCCAGCAGTGCGACCTTAGCGGGGTGGCAGTTCTTC.

This chain uses TRBV19 with TRBJ1-1; D is ambiguous. The CDR3 has 13 residues. Germline assignment: CDR1 LNHDA and CDR2 SQIVND (reference sequence). V was cut by 2 bases and J by 3 bases, with 7 bases left in between. CDR3 in amino acids: CASSIKSDTEAFF. Written as DNA, the CDR3 is TGTGCCAGTAGTATAAAGAGTGACACTGAAGCTTTCTTT.

This rearrangement joins TRBV19 to TRBJ2-7; D unresolved. Trimming took off 3 bases at V and 5 bases at J, with 17 bases between the two ends. The germline gives CDR1 LNHDA, CDR2 SQIVND (reference sequence). This CDR3 has 15 residues. DNA for the CDR3: TGTGCCAGTAGTATGTATCAGACCAGGTACGACGAGCAGTACTTC. Translated, it gives CASSMYQTRYDEQYF.

V is TRBV5-1 and J is TRBJ1-4; 9 positions match TRBD1. Unmatched junction bases numbered 8, after V lost 3 bases and J lost 8 bases. Germline CDR1 reads SGHRS; CDR2 reads YFSETQ. The CDR3 totals 15 residues. This chain's CDR3 is CASSSPGTGLEKLFF. CDR3 in DNA: TGCGCCAGCAGCTCCCCCGGGACAGGGTTGGAAAAACTGTTTTTT. The variable domain in full, with the rest retrieved from reference TRBV5-1 and TRBJ1-4, is KAGVTQTPRYLIKTRGQQVTLSCSPISGHRSVSWYQQTPGQGLQFLFEYFSETQRNKGNFPGRFSGRQFSNSRSEMNVSTLELGDSALYLCASSSPGTGLEKLFFGSGTQLSVL.

This chain joins TRBV2 and TRBJ2-7; possible D gene TRBD2, 5 bases. Germline CDR1 SNHLY, CDR2 FYNNEI. The CDR3 consists of 14 residues. The germline V and J ends were trimmed by 6 bases and 0 bases, with 12 bases remaining between them. In DNA form, the CDR3 reads TGTGCCAGCAGGGCAGTGGACTTCTCCTACGAGCAGTACTTC. It translates to CASRAVDFSYEQYF.